This record looks at one T cell receptor beta chain sequence and its context. Its specificity is not known. CDR3 length: 11 amino acids. Germline CDR1 is SNHLY and CDR2 is FYNNEI. Trimming stripped 7 bases from V and 7 bases from J, with 8 bases between. Profiling relied on immunoSEQ multiplex PCR, and the TCRdb table lists in-frame clones only, not all of them. Of more than 140,000 clones in the sample, around nine tenths were seen once. The data were obtained in a study of T cell responses to AZD1222 COVID-19 vaccine. Study outcomes and limitations: Repertoire sampling happened only post peak T cell response. At 160-218 and 743-854, vaccine-associated CD4 TCRs were dominant, and they spanned spike.

The sample consisted of peripheral blood, taken on day 0 of AZD1222 vaccination. The sequence came from an adult in good health. J is TRBJ2-1 and V is TRBV2; D uncertain. The CDR3 protein is CASTSANEQFF. The CDR3 DNA reads TGTGCCAGCACGTCGGCGAATGAGCAGTTCTTC. The full variable domain, with the rest looked up from reference TRBV2 and TRBJ2-1, is EPEVTQTPSHQVTQMGQEVILRCVPISNHLYFYWYRQILGQKVEFLVSFYNNEISEKSEIFDDQFSVERPDGSNFTLKIRSTKLEDSAMYFCASTSANEQFFGPGTRLTVL.